This passage covers 31 T cell receptor beta chains from one sample sequenced in a study of T cell responses to AZD1222 COVID-19 vaccine. Clones were read by immunoSEQ multiplex PCR, and TCRdb kept only the in-frame ones, dropping some. The sample has about 130,000 clones; 87% are singletons. The input for sequencing was peripheral blood, taken on day 0 of AZD1222 vaccination. These receptors all come from an adult in good health.

About this clone itself: The same CDR3 can be traced to other DNA sequences in this sample. This chain uses TRBV28 with TRBJ1-2, with TRBD1 matching over 9 bases. The germline V gene has CDR1 MDHEN and CDR2 SYDVKM. V lost 5 bases and J lost 7; bases outside the gene matches: 8. The CDR3 covers 14 residues. Here the CDR3 DNA reads TGTGCCAGCAGTCCAGGACAGGGGCAGAGTGGCTACACCTTC. Translated, it gives CASSPGQGQSGYTF.

V is TRBV5-5 and J is TRBJ2-2; D is undetermined. Trimming took off 3 bases at V and 0 bases at J, with 9 bases between the two ends. Germline CDR1 and CDR2: SGHKS and YYEKEE (reference sequence). This CDR3 has 15 amino acids. The CDR3 bases are TGTGCCAGCAGCTCGGGTATCACGAACACCGGGGAGCTGTTTTTT. This sequence encodes CASSSGITNTGELFF.

The rearrangement joins TRBV11-3 to TRBJ2-5; 16 bases match TRBD2. The CDR3 loop spans 17 amino acids. The germline V gene encodes CDR1 SGHNT and CDR2 YENEEA. Trimming removed 6 bases from V and 5 bases from J; junction bases left unmatched: 9. The CDR3 coding sequence is TGTGCCAGCAGTCCCGGGACTAGCGGGGGGGCGTTGGAGACCCAGTACTTC. Translating it yields CASSPGTSGGALETQYF.

This chain joins TRBV27 and TRBJ1-5; D is ambiguous. Germline-derived CDR1 and CDR2 are MNHEY and SMNVEV (reference sequence). This CDR3 has 13 amino acids. Trimming stripped 5 bases from V and 0 bases from J, with 5 bases between. CDR3 DNA: TGTGCCAGCAGTACCTATAGCAATCAGCCCCAGCATTTT. Protein sequence: CASSTYSNQPQHF.

The chain employs TRBV7-9 and TRBJ1-1; no clear D gene. Germline loops: CDR1 SEHNR, CDR2 FQNEAQ (reference sequence). This CDR3 has 13 amino acids. Trimming left V 1 base short and J 6 bases short, with 9 bases between. Here the CDR3 reads CASSLGVAPEAFF. CDR3 DNA sequence: TGTGCCAGCAGCTTAGGAGTGGCCCCTGAAGCTTTCTTT.

CDR3 sequence reads: CASSLQWTSGGNTGELFF. CDR3 nucleotide sequence: TGTGCCAGCTCACTACAGTGGACTAGCGGGGGGAACACCGGGGAGCTGTTTTTT. The chain uses TRBV18 and TRBJ2-2; 13 bases line up with TRBD2. Germline V gene lookup returns CDR1 KGHSH and CDR2 LQKENI. This CDR3 region has 18 residues. V trimming: 4 bases; J trimming: 1 base; junction bases outside the gene matches: 6.

The chain is built from TRBV6-1 and TRBJ1-2; D is unclear. The length of the CDR3 is 13 residues. The V end was cut by 2 bases, the J end by 2 bases, with 6 bases between. Per germline, CDR1 MNHNS and CDR2 SASEGT. The CDR3 sequence: CASSERVNYGYTF. The CDR3 nucleotides read TGTGCCAGCAGTGAACGGGTCAACTATGGCTACACCTTC.

The chain links TRBV30 to TRBJ1-5; D ambiguous. The V gene's germline CDR1 is GTSNPN and CDR2 SVGIG (reference sequence). Trimming removed 3 bases from V and 2 bases from J, with 8 bases in between. The CDR3 runs to 13 residues. DNA for the CDR3: TGTGCCTGGAGGGGTTCTGGCAATCAGCCCCAGCATTTT. Its translation: CAWRGSGNQPQHF.

This clone has a single count. This chain links TRBV9 with TRBJ1-4; possible D gene TRBD1, 5 bases. There are 14 residues in the CDR3. The germline V gene encodes CDR1 SGDLS and CDR2 YYNGEE. With 0 bases removed from V and 3 bases from J, the gap between germline ends came to 6 bases. The CDR3 DNA is TGTGCCAGCAGCGTAGGGGGGGCTAATGAAAAACTGTTTTTT. Translating it yields CASSVGGANEKLFF.

The genes are TRBV5-4 and TRBJ2-1; D is possibly TRBD1 (5 bases). The CDR3 has 15 amino acids. CDR1 and CDR2 from the germline V gene are SGHNT and YYREEE (reference sequence). The germline V and J ends were trimmed by 4 bases and 0 bases, with 11 bases remaining between them. CDR3 in amino acids: CASSQDKNSYNEQFF. The DNA of the CDR3 is TGTGCCAGCAGCCAGGACAAAAACTCCTACAATGAGCAGTTCTTC.

This clone showed up just once. The rearrangement joins TRBV5-1 to TRBJ2-7; D not resolved. This CDR3 has 12 amino acids. V shed 3 bases and J shed 7 bases, with 11 bases lying between them. Germline V gene sequence: CDR1 SGHRS, CDR2 YFSETQ. CDR3 protein: CASSSSFGEQYF. The CDR3 DNA follows: TGCGCCAGCAGCTCGAGTTTCGGTGAGCAGTACTTC. The entire variable domain, with the rest obtained from reference TRBV5-1 and TRBJ2-7, is as follows: KAGVTQTPRYLIKTRGQQVTLSCSPISGHRSVSWYQQTPGQGLQFLFEYFSETQRNKGNFPGRFSGRQFSNSRSEMNVSTLELGDSALYLCASSSSFGEQYFGPGTRLTVT.

The genes are TRBV18 and TRBJ2-7, with unresolved D. CDR1 is KGHSH and CDR2 is LQKENI in the germline V gene. Trimming pared 2 bases from V and 0 bases from J, leaving 11 bases between. CDR3 length: 15 residues. The CDR3 region has the DNA TGTGCCAGCTCACCAATGGCAATAAACTCCTACGAGCAGTACTTC. Translated: CASSPMAINSYEQYF.

The rearrangement uses TRBV5-1 and TRBJ1-1; D uncertain. The germline V and J ends were trimmed by 0 bases and 1 base, with 7 bases remaining between them. The CDR3 sequence is 14 residues long. Per the germline V gene, CDR1 is SGHRS and CDR2 is YFSETQ. CDR3 nucleotide sequence: TGCGCCAGCAGCTTGGAAGCGGCGAACACTGAAGCTTTCTTT. It is translated as CASSLEAANTEAFF.

In its sample, this clone was seen once. V is TRBV7-3 and J is TRBJ2-7; D is ambiguous. The CDR3 runs to 13 residues. Germline V CDR1 and CDR2: SGHTA, FQGTGA. V shed 5 bases and J shed 1 base, with 9 bases lying between them. The CDR3 region has the DNA TGTGCCAGCAGCCCCGACGGGTCCTACGAGCAGTACTTC. It codes for CASSPDGSYEQYF.

The chain links TRBV4-3 to TRBJ2-5, with a tentative D call TRBD1 (5 bases). Germline CDR1 reads LGHNA; CDR2 reads YSLEER. CDR3 size: 15 residues. The V end was cut by 0 bases, the J end by 4 bases, with 12 bases between. The CDR3: CASSQDFKGSETQYF. CDR3 sequence (DNA): TGCGCCAGCAGCCAAGACTTTAAGGGGTCAGAGACCCAGTACTTC.

The chain has TRBV5-1 and TRBJ2-7, with 7 bases lining up with TRBD1. Trimming took 5 bases from V and 2 from J; bases not matched to a gene: 4. The CDR3 totals 13 residues. Germline CDR1 and CDR2: SGHRS and YFSETQ. The chain's CDR3 is CASSRDRAYEQYF. In DNA form, the CDR3 reads TGCGCCAGCAGTCGTGACAGGGCCTACGAGCAGTACTTC.

The chain employs TRBV6-5 and TRBJ2-7; 11 positions match TRBD2. The length of the CDR3 is 15 residues. Germline loops: CDR1 MNHEY, CDR2 SVGAGI. The junction had 4 bases not matched to a gene; V was cut back by 2 bases and J by 4 bases. The CDR3 DNA is TGTGCCAGCAGTTACCAAGGGACTAGCGGTTACGAGCAGTACTTC. Amino acid sequence: CASSYQGTSGYEQYF.

This clone was recorded once. The gene calls are TRBV19 and TRBJ1-2; tentatively, D is TRBD1 (6 bases). Trimming pared 5 bases from V and 8 bases from J, leaving 12 bases between. Germline V lookup: CDR1 LNHDA, CDR2 SQIVND (reference sequence). This CDR3 region has 12 residues. The CDR3 protein is CASSLVTGGYTF. In DNA form, the CDR3 reads TGTGCCAGTAGTCTGGTAACAGGGGGCTACACCTTC.

V usage is TRBV11-2 and J usage is TRBJ2-5; 7 bases map to TRBD2. Germline V gene data show CDR1 as SGHAT and CDR2 as FQNNGV. The ends lost 11 bases at V and 2 bases at J; junction bases unmatched: 11. The length of the CDR3 is 14 residues. The CDR3 coding sequence is TGTGCCCACCCGATGGCGGGGGAGCAAGAGACCCAGTACTTC. It encodes CAHPMAGEQETQYF.

The chain carries TRBV5-8 and TRBJ2-7; D gene unclear. This CDR3 has 11 amino acids. V was cut by 3 bases and J by 3 bases, with 4 bases left in between. Germline V gene data show CDR1 as SGHTS and CDR2 as YDEGEE. The CDR3 region has the DNA TGTGCCAGCAGCTCTCTCTACGAGCAGTACTTC. Translation: CASSSLYEQYF. The full variable domain, rest sourced from reference TRBV5-8 and TRBJ2-7, is EAGVTQSPTHLIKTRGQQATLRCSPISGHTSVYWYQQALGLGLQFLLWYDEGEERNRGNFPPRFSGRQFPNYSSELNVNALELEDSALYLCASSSLYEQYFGPGTRLTVT.

The chain joins TRBV4-2 to TRBJ1-2, with TRBD1 as a possible D gene (5 bases). Germline V gene sequence: CDR1 LGHNA, CDR2 YNFKEQ. The V end lost 0 bases, the J end lost 0 bases, and 11 bases lay between the germline ends. This CDR3 has 16 amino acids. The CDR3 sequence: CASSQEGQGANYGYTF. The CDR3 coding sequence is TGTGCCAGCAGCCAAGAAGGGCAGGGCGCTAACTATGGCTACACCTTC.

The chain carries TRBV13 and TRBJ2-1; 9 bases fit TRBD2. V dropped 6 bases and J dropped 11; count of bases not matched to a gene: 14. Per germline, CDR1 PRHDT and CDR2 FYEKMQ (reference sequence). The CDR3 has 15 residues. The CDR3 is CASRMGQRGAGKQFF. The CDR3 DNA reads TGTGCCAGCAGGATGGGGCAGCGGGGGGCCGGAAAGCAGTTCTTC.

The chain uses TRBV14 and TRBJ2-5; 8 nucleotides match TRBD1. Germline V gives CDR1 SGHDN, CDR2 FVKESK. The CDR3 is 14 amino acids. J was trimmed by 4 bases and V by 7 bases; bases with no gene match: 8. The CDR3 here is CASMRTGSGETQYF. DNA of the CDR3: TGTGCCAGCATGCGGACAGGGAGCGGAGAGACCCAGTACTTC.

A remark on this clone: This same CDR3 is encoded by further DNA sequences in the sample. The genes are TRBV6-5 and TRBJ1-3; D may be TRBD1 (6 bases). The germline V and J ends were trimmed by 8 bases and 0 bases, with 8 bases remaining between them. CDR1 is MNHEY, CDR2 SVGAGI, per germline. The CDR3 has 13 amino acids. The CDR3 coding sequence is TGTGCCAGCCAGGGGAGCTCTGGAAACACCATATATTTT. Translating it yields CASQGSSGNTIYF.

In this sample, this clone turned up once. The chain has TRBV6-5 and TRBJ2-3; 7 nucleotides line up with TRBD2. Unmatched junction bases numbered 5, after V lost 2 bases and J lost 3 bases. CDR1 is MNHEY, CDR2 SVGAGI, per germline. CDR3 length: 15 residues. CDR3 bases: TGTGCCAGCAGTTACGACGGGGGAGGGACAGATACGCAGTATTTT. Translation: CASSYDGGGTDTQYF.

This clone was recorded once. The chain employs TRBV6-6 and TRBJ1-2, with unresolved D. Germline loops: CDR1 MNHNY, CDR2 SVGAGI (reference sequence). The length of the CDR3 is 14 residues. Trimming cost V 6 bases and J 2 bases, with 13 bases left between them. This chain's CDR3 is CASSLYRLNYGYTF. Here the CDR3 DNA reads TGTGCCAGCAGCCTATATCGGCTGAACTATGGCTACACCTTC.

The V gene is TRBV30, the J gene TRBJ1-4; possibly TRBD1 for D (5 bases). The CDR3 is 14 residues long. Trimming left V 5 bases short and J 9 bases short, with 19 bases between. Germline loops: CDR1 GTSNPN, CDR2 SVGIG (reference sequence). CDR3 amino acids: CAWATGQGGKKLFF. The CDR3 DNA follows: TGTGCCTGGGCCACTGGGCAGGGAGGGAAAAAACTGTTTTTT.

This chain uses TRBV7-9 with TRBJ1-2, with D perhaps TRBD1 (5 bases). CDR1 is SEHNR, CDR2 FQNEAQ, per germline (reference sequence). Trimming cost V 7 bases and J 3 bases, with 18 bases left between them. This CDR3 contains 15 residues. The CDR3, as DNA: TGTGCCAGCATCAATCTCGGGGGGGGAGACTATGGCTACACCTTC. It specifies CASINLGGGDYGYTF.

This clone was detected a few times. The chain combines TRBV5-4 with TRBJ2-7; 7 bases map to TRBD2. The germline CDR1 and CDR2 sequences are SGHNT and YYREEE (reference sequence). The V segment lost 5 bases and the J segment 5 bases; nucleotides outside the gene matches: 7. The length of the CDR3 is 13 residues. The CDR3 coding sequence is TGTGCCAGCAGACTAGCGACCCGGGACGAGCAGTACTTC. This translates into CASRLATRDEQYF.

The sample holds one count of this clone. The genes are TRBV19 and TRBJ2-7; unclear D gene. The CDR3 runs 13 residues. The germline V gene encodes CDR1 LNHDA and CDR2 SQIVND (reference sequence). V lost 1 base and J 6 bases, leaving 10 bases between the germline ends. In nucleotides, the CDR3 is TGTGCCAGTAGTATAGGGGGAAGTGGCGAGCAGTACTTC. It yields the protein CASSIGGSGEQYF.

The chain links TRBV28 to TRBJ2-7, with D possibly TRBD1 on 5 matching bases. Germline values: CDR1 MDHEN, CDR2 SYDVKM. This CDR3 is built from 12 residues. Trimming took off 3 bases at V and 2 bases at J, with 5 bases between the two ends. The CDR3 DNA reads TGTGCCAGCAGTTTGACAGCCTACGAGCAGTACTTC. It specifies CASSLTAYEQYF.